This entry is about one T cell receptor (beta chain). This specimen comes from a study of blood T cell repertoires in COVID-19. Study-level background: Sites in the United States, Italy and Spain provided acute and convalescent COVID-19 samples. Sources were T cells, B-cell-depleted T cells, or PBMCs; the material itself was cDNA or gDNA.

In the source study's methods: Quantification of nucleated cells was approximated via reference gene primer amplification. The method was immunoSEQ multiplex PCR; TCRdb's version includes in-frame clones alone and lacks a portion of them. From that table come the V and J calls and clone size; the DNA was used to work out D and trimming. The data contain 150,000 to 200,000 clones, around nine tenths of them singletons. The CDR3 runs to 14 residues. Germline values: CDR1 SNHLY, CDR2 FYNNEI. Trimming took 3 bases from V and 5 from J, leaving 10 bases between them. The sequence derives from a human donor in a cohort sampled during active COVID-19. The sample consisted of peripheral blood. The V and J genes are TRBV2 and TRBJ1-4, with unresolved D. Written as DNA, the CDR3 is TGTGCCAGCAGTGATGGCGGAGGGAATGAAAAACTGTTTTTT. This codes for CASSDGGGNEKLFF.